These 16 T cell receptor beta chains share one sample of origin, sequenced in a study of control samples from healthy donors and cancer patients. Data came from immunoSEQ multiplex PCR; TCRdb stores just in-frame clones and leaves some out. The profile covers about 250,000 clones, with roughly four fifths appearing a single time and about an eighth taken by the ten largest. Specimen: PBMCs. These receptors were obtained from a woman aged 60-75 years with lung cancer.

V gene TRBV19 combines with J gene TRBJ2-5, with D tentatively TRBD1 (6 bases). The CDR3 extends over 11 amino acids. Trimming pared 8 bases from V and 4 bases from J, leaving 8 bases between. In germline, CDR1 is LNHDA, CDR2 SQIVND (reference sequence). DNA of the CDR3: TGTGCCAGTGAACAGGGAGAGACCCAGTACTTC. Translation gives CASEQGETQYF.

The rearrangement joins TRBV28 to TRBJ1-3; D gene ambiguous. Trimming took 1 base from V and 3 from J, leaving 4 bases between them. The CDR3 spans 13 residues. Germline loops: CDR1 MDHEN, CDR2 SYDVKM. In DNA form, the CDR3 reads TGTGCCAGCAGTTTATCTGGTGGAAACACCATATATTTT. It translates to CASSLSGGNTIYF.

The rearrangement uses TRBV6-5 and TRBJ1-6; D not resolved. The germline CDR1 and CDR2 sequences are MNHEY and SVGAGI. Trimming pared 5 bases from V and 11 bases from J, leaving 10 bases between. The CDR3 has 12 amino acids. The CDR3 nucleotides read TGTGCCAGCAGTCCTCTTGGAGCACCCCTCCACTTT. This translates into CASSPLGAPLHF.

J is TRBJ2-1 and V is TRBV10-1; 15 bases align to TRBD2. The J segment lost 6 bases and the V segment lost 5 bases, leaving 2 bases of the junction unmatched. CDR1 is WNHNN, CDR2 SYGVQD, per germline (reference sequence). The CDR3 runs to 15 residues. Written as DNA, the CDR3 is TGCGCCAGCAGTAGGACTAGCGGGAGGGTCAATGAGCAGTTCTTC. The encoded protein is CASSRTSGRVNEQFF.

V gene TRBV19 combines with J gene TRBJ1-5; D is unresolved. CDR1 LNHDA and CDR2 SQIVND come from the germline V gene (reference sequence). Deletions cut 3 bases from V and 0 bases from J, with 12 bases between. The CDR3 has 16 amino acids. The CDR3 region has the DNA TGTGCCAGTAGTATTATGGGCAGCAGTAGCAATCAGCCCCAGCATTTT. Translation: CASSIMGSSSNQPQHF.

This clone occurred once. This sequence joins TRBV15 and TRBJ1-5; maybe TRBD1 (5 bases). Between the trimmed V and J ends, which lost 0 bases and 10 bases, there was a span of 16 bases. This CDR3 has 15 amino acids. In germline, CDR1 is LNHNV, CDR2 YYDKDF (reference sequence). The chain's CDR3 is CATSRDPGGIYPQHF. The CDR3 DNA reads as TGTGCCACCAGCAGAGATCCGGGGGGGATTTACCCCCAGCATTTT. The full variable domain, completed using reference TRBV15 and TRBJ1-5, is DAMVIQNPRYQVTQFGKPVTLSCSQTLNHNVMYWYQQKSSQAPKLLFHYYDKDFNNEADTPDNFQSRRPNTSFCFLDIRSPGLGDTAMYLCATSRDPGGIYPQHFGDGTRLSIL.

V gene TRBV13 combines with J gene TRBJ2-3; D perhaps matches TRBD2 (6 bases). Per the germline V gene, CDR1 is PRHDT and CDR2 is FYEKMQ (reference sequence). The ends were cut back, 5 bases at V and 2 bases at J, with 11 bases in the middle. This CDR3 contains 14 residues. CDR3 sequence reads: CASSKRDSTDTQYF. CDR3 bases: TGTGCCAGCAGCAAAAGGGACTCCACAGATACGCAGTATTTT.

The V gene is TRBV9, the J gene TRBJ2-1; weak D call: TRBD1 (8 bases). Trimming shortened V by 2 bases and J by 5 bases, and 14 bases separated the two germline ends. Germline lookup yields CDR1 SGDLS and CDR2 YYNGEE. The CDR3 is made up of 15 amino acids. In nucleotides, the CDR3 is TGTGCCAGCAGCGTCGGACAGGGAGGGAACAATGAGCAGTTCTTC. It is translated as CASSVGQGGNNEQFF.

This rearrangement joins TRBV5-1 to TRBJ2-5; 8 bases fit TRBD1. With V trimmed by 0 bases and J by 4 bases, 2 bases remained unmatched. This CDR3 region has 14 residues. Germline values: CDR1 SGHRS, CDR2 YFSETQ. The CDR3, as DNA: TGCGCCAGCAGCTTGGGGACAGGGTTAGAGACCCAGTACTTC. Protein sequence: CASSLGTGLETQYF.

On this clone itself: Other DNA sequences from this sample encode an identical CDR3 as well. This chain uses TRBV11-2 with TRBJ1-1, with D tentatively TRBD1 (6 bases). The CDR3 is made up of 14 amino acids. Germline values: CDR1 SGHAT, CDR2 FQNNGV. Trimming took 4 bases from V and 1 from J, leaving 10 bases between them. The CDR3 protein is CASSSQTGNTEAFF. DNA of the CDR3: TGTGCCAGCAGCTCACAGACAGGGAACACTGAAGCTTTCTTT.

This chain connects TRBV5-4 to TRBJ1-6; D remains unclear. The V and J ends lost 4 bases and 0 bases respectively, with 11 bases between them. Germline CDR1 is SGHNT and CDR2 is YYREEE (reference sequence). This CDR3 is built from 16 residues. CDR3 in amino acids: CASSREGLSYNSPLHF. The DNA for the CDR3 is TGTGCCAGCAGCCGGGAGGGCCTCTCCTATAATTCACCCCTCCACTTT.

This chain links TRBV5-1 with TRBJ2-2, with a possible D match to TRBD2 (6 bases). The V gene lost 7 bases and the J gene lost 2 bases, with 9 bases spanning the gap. Germline CDR1 and CDR2: SGHRS and YFSETQ. This CDR3 is built from 13 residues. The CDR3 loop reads CASRDSNTGELFF. CDR3 sequence (DNA): TGCGCCAGCCGGGACTCAAACACCGGGGAGCTGTTTTTT.

V and J are TRBV24-1 and TRBJ2-4; D gene ambiguous. The V gene lost 2 bases and the J gene lost 0 bases, with 7 bases spanning the gap. The CDR3 has 15 amino acids. Per the germline V gene, CDR1 is KGHDR and CDR2 is SFDVKD. CDR3 residues: CATSDSERAKNIQYF. For the CDR3, the DNA is TGTGCCACCAGTGATTCAGAGCGAGCCAAAAACATTCAGTACTTC.

The chain couples TRBV9 to TRBJ2-5; 9 nucleotides line up with TRBD2. In germline, CDR1 is SGDLS, CDR2 YYNGEE. The V segment lost 4 bases and the J segment 2 bases; nucleotides outside the gene matches: 3. The CDR3 has 14 residues. The CDR3 region is CASSPGLAQETQYF. The CDR3 nucleotides read TGTGCCAGCAGCCCCGGACTAGCGCAAGAGACCCAGTACTTC.

The rearrangement links TRBV2 to TRBJ2-2; D call uncertain. CDR1 is SNHLY and CDR2 is FYNNEI in the germline V gene. The CDR3 is 13 residues long. Trimming cost V 7 bases and J 1 base, with 7 bases left between them. CDR3 DNA: TGTGCCAGCATTCGGCAGAACACCGGGGAGCTGTTTTTT. Translation: CASIRQNTGELFF.

The genes are TRBV11-3 and TRBJ2-5; weak D call: TRBD2 (7 bases). Germline loops: CDR1 SGHNT, CDR2 YENEEA. The CDR3 totals 15 residues. The ends were cut back, 5 bases at V and 1 base at J, with 14 bases in the middle. CDR3 amino acids: CASSPRGGGQETQYF. CDR3 DNA sequence: TGTGCCAGCAGCCCTCGGGGAGGGGGCCAAGAGACCCAGTACTTC.